The clone carrying this TCR beta chain came up many times. The data were obtained in a study of regulatory T cells in long-lasting Graves disease. Looking at the study overall: Antithyroid drugs had been taken under 3 months by newly diagnosed Graves' patients.

Time point noted: newly diagnosed GD, antithyroid drugs for less than 3 months. PBMCs were the source of the RNA used for TCR sequencing. Assembly of TCR beta libraries relied on iRepertoire HTBI primers together with Arm-PCR of CDR3 regions. Each CDR3 protein is one row after TCRdb ran MiXCR on the multiplex PCR reads. Seen here are 350,000 to 500,000 distinct CDR3 sequences, around 15% observed once, and the top ten hold approximately 17%. Germline CDR1 is MDHEN and CDR2 is SYDVKM. With 3 bases removed from V and 7 bases from J, the gap between germline ends came to 10 bases. This CDR3 has 12 residues. These same records also appear under a second study, on T cells in Graves' hyperthyroidism and ophthalmopathy. Turning to that study: No progression to ophthalmopathy during 18 months of follow-up defined stable disease. The blood repertoire included most of the expanded thyroid clonotypes above 0.001.

This material consisted of peripheral blood mononuclear cells (PBMCs), taken at new diagnosis, from a patient treated with antithyroid drugs. The chain recombines TRBV28 with TRBJ2-7; D not certain. The clonotype comes from a woman between 45 and 65 years old with Graves disease. CDR3 sequence reads: CASSFSRREQYF. The CDR3 DNA is TGTGCCAGCAGTTTTTCACGGCGAGAGCAGTACTTC.